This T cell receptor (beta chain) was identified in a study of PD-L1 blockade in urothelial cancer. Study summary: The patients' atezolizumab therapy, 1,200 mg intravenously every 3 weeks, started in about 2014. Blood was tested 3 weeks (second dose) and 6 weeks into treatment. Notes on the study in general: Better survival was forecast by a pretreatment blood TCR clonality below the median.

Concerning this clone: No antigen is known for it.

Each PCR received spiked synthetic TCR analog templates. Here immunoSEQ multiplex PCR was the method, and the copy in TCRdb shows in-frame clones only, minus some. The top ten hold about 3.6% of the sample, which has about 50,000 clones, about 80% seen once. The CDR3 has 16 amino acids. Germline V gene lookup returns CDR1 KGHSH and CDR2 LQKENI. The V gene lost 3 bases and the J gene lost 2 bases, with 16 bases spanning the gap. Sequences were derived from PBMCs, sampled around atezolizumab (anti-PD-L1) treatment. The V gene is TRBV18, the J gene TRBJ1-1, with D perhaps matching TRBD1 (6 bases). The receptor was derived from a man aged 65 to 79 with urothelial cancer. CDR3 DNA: TGTGCCAGCTCACCGAGGGGGTCGGATTTAAACACTGAAGCTTTCTTT. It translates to CASSPRGSDLNTEAFF.